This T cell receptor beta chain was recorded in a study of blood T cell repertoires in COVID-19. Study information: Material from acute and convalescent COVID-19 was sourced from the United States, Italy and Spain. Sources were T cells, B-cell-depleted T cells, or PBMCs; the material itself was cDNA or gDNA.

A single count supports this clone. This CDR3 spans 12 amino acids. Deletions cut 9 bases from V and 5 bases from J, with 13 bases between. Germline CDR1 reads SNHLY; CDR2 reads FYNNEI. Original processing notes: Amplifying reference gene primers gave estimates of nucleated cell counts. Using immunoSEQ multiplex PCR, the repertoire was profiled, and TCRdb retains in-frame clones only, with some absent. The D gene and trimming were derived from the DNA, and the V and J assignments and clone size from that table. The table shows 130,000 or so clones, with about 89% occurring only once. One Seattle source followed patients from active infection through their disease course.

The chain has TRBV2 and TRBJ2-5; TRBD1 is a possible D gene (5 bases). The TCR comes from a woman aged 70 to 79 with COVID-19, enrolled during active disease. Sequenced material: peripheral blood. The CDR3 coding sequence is TGTGCCAGTTCCCCAGGGTGGGAGACCCAGTACTTC. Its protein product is CASSPGWETQYF.